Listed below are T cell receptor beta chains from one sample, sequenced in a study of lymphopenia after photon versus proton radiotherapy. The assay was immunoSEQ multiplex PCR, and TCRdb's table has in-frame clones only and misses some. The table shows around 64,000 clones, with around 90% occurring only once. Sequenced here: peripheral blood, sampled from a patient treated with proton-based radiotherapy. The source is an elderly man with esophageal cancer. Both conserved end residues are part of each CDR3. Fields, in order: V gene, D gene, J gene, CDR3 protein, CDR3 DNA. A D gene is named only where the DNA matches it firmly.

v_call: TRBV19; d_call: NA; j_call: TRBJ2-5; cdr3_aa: CASSIAGAQETQYF; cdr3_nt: TGTGCCAGTAGTATAGCGGGAGCACAAGAGACCCAGTACTTC
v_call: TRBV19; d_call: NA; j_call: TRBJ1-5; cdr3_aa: CASSINRQNNQPQHF; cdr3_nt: TGTGCCAGTAGTATCAACCGACAGAACAATCAGCCCCAGCATTTT
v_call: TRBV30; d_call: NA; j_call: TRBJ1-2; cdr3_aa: CAWNRLGPGYTF; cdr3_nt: TGTGCCTGGAACCGCCTTGGCCCTGGCTACACCTTC
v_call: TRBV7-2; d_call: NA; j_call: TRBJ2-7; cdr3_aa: CASSPRLFNEQYF; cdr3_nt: TGTGCCAGCAGCCCGCGACTATTCAACGAGCAGTACTTC
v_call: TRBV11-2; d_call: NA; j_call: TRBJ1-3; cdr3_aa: CASSKAGSSGNTIYF; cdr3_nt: TGTGCCAGCAGCAAAGCGGGTAGCTCTGGAAACACCATATATTTT
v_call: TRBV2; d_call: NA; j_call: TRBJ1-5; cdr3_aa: CASSEGRGPQPQHF; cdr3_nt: TGTGCCAGCAGTGAAGGCCGAGGCCCCCAGCCCCAGCATTTT
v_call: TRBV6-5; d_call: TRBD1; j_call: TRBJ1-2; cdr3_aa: CASSFQQGAYYGYTF; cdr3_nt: TGTGCCAGCAGTTTCCAACAGGGGGCTTACTATGGCTACACCTTC
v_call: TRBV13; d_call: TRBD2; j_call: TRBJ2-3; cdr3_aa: CASSLVAGGIDTQYF; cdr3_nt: TGTGCCAGCAGCTTAGTGGCGGGAGGAATAGATACGCAGTATTTT
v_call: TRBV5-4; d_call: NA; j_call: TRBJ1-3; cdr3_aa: CASYPAGVTSGNTIYF; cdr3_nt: TGTGCCAGCTACCCCGCGGGGGTTACCTCCGGAAACACCATATATTTT
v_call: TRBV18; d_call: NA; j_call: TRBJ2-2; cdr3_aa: CASSPPRGPNTGELFF; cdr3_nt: TGTGCCAGCTCACCCCCCCGGGGGCCGAACACCGGGGAGCTGTTTTTT